The 32 T cell receptor beta chains listed next were all sequenced from one sample in a study of multiple sclerosis patients with progressive multifocal leukoencephalopathy (dated by TCRdb to between 2018 and 2020). The sample's time point, from its label and the paper: time of PML onset. In light of the paper, this sample's treatment or condition label describes: on natalizumab therapy at sampling. Library preparation used the immunoSEQ multiplex PCR assay. In TCRdb, the immuneACCESS table is reduced to in-frame sequences with V and J assigned. These tables do not hold every clone; where another copy was compared, an unresolved V gene accounts for under half, and the others remain unexplained. The sample contains 25,000 to 35,000 clones, 75% to 90% of them found a single time. The ten biggest clones cover around 12% of the sample. The sequencing here drew on PBMCs, taken from a patient treated with natalizumab. Every receptor here comes from a woman aged 25 to 39 with progressive multifocal leukoencephalopathy.

The chain carries TRBV7-3 and TRBJ1-1, with 8 bases that match TRBD1. V was clipped by 3 bases and J by 1 base; unmatched bases: 1. This CDR3 spans 14 amino acids. Germline V gene data show CDR1 as SGHTA and CDR2 as FQGTGA. CDR3 bases: TGTGCCAGCAGCTTGACAGGGGAGAACACTGAAGCTTTCTTT. It translates to CASSLTGENTEAFF.

The genes are TRBV4-1 and TRBJ2-5; D unclear. This CDR3 has 14 residues. Trimming left V 1 base short and J 4 bases short, with 10 bases between. Per germline, CDR1 MGHRA and CDR2 YSYEKL. This CDR3 reads CASSQGANSETQYF. Here the CDR3 DNA reads TGCGCCAGCAGCCAAGGGGCTAATTCAGAGACCCAGTACTTC.

The chain couples TRBV14 to TRBJ2-3; 10 bases fit TRBD2. V was pared by 5 bases and J by 2 bases, with 7 bases of the junction left unmatched. The CDR3 has 16 residues. CDR1 is SGHDN and CDR2 is FVKESK in the germline V gene. The CDR3 spells CASSFQRGGNTDTQYF. The CDR3 coding sequence is TGTGCCAGCAGCTTTCAGCGGGGGGGCAACACAGATACGCAGTATTTT.

The chain is built from TRBV4-1 and TRBJ2-5; perhaps TRBD2 as D (5 bases). Germline-derived CDR1 and CDR2 are MGHRA and YSYEKL. V lost 2 bases, J lost 1 base, and 14 bases lay in between. The CDR3 length is 16 residues. The CDR3 sequence is CASSQSRDYLQETQYF. CDR3 bases: TGCGCCAGCAGCCAAAGTAGAGACTACCTCCAAGAGACCCAGTACTTC.

The chain combines TRBV6-6 with TRBJ1-5; tentatively, D is TRBD1 (5 bases). CDR3 size: 15 residues. Germline loops: CDR1 MNHNY, CDR2 SVGAGI (reference sequence). V lost 6 bases and J lost 1, with 13 bases in between. This chain's CDR3 is CASSPLGGSNQPQHF. In DNA, the CDR3 is TGTGCCAGCAGCCCTCTGGGGGGAAGCAATCAGCCCCAGCATTTT.

This clone showed up just once. The chain links TRBV5-1 to TRBJ2-3, with TRBD2 matching over 15 bases. The junction had 14 bases not matched to a gene; V was cut back by 6 bases and J by 15 bases. This CDR3 comprises 15 residues. Germline V lookup: CDR1 SGHRS, CDR2 YFSETQ. The CDR3 is CASTPGTSGGTSSYF. CDR3 nucleotides: TGCGCCAGCACACCAGGGACTAGCGGGGGGACGTCGTCATATTTT.

The chain recombines TRBV2 with TRBJ1-1; 9 positions agree with TRBD1. V lost 6 bases to trimming and J lost 0 bases; unmatched junction nucleotides: 8. There are 16 residues in the CDR3. Germline-derived CDR1 and CDR2 are SNHLY and FYNNEI. The CDR3 region has the DNA TGTGCCAGCAGGCCCGGGACAGGGTACATGAACACTGAAGCTTTCTTT. Residues: CASRPGTGYMNTEAFF.

The chain uses TRBV7-9 and TRBJ2-1; possible D gene TRBD2, 7 bases. V was trimmed by 7 bases and J by 8 bases, leaving 21 bases between them. Germline CDR1 and CDR2: SEHNR and FQNEAQ (reference sequence). The CDR3 loop spans 15 amino acids. CDR3 residues: CASTPDSWGGDEQFF. The DNA of the CDR3 is TGTGCCAGCACACCCGATTCTTGGGGGGGCGATGAGCAGTTCTTC.

The rearrangement uses TRBV5-1 and TRBJ2-1; TRBD1 might be the D (5 bases). Trimming pared 1 base from V and 7 bases from J, leaving 12 bases between. Germline CDR1 reads SGHRS; CDR2 reads YFSETQ. This CDR3 has 14 residues. The CDR3 DNA reads TGCGCCAGCAGCTTGCGCGGCAGGGATAATGAGCAGTTCTTC. Amino acid sequence: CASSLRGRDNEQFF.

The J gene is TRBJ2-1, the V gene TRBV4-2; D possibly corresponds to TRBD1 (6 bases). This CDR3 has 14 residues. The V end lost 4 bases, the J end lost 9 bases, and 16 bases lay between the germline ends. Germline loops: CDR1 LGHNA, CDR2 YNFKEQ. The CDR3 DNA reads as TGTGCCAGCAGCCGACAGGAAGTGTTTAGTGAGCAGTTCTTC. This gives the protein CASSRQEVFSEQFF.

This clone came up a few times. V is TRBV7-9 and J is TRBJ1-4; the match to TRBD1 covers 9 bases. Per the germline V gene, CDR1 is SEHNR and CDR2 is FQNEAQ (reference sequence). V trimming: 6 bases; J trimming: 3 bases; junction bases outside the gene matches: 5. The CDR3 has 15 residues. The CDR3 DNA reads TGTGCCAGCAGTTCTAGGACAGGGGCTAATGAAAAACTGTTTTTT. Its protein product is CASSSRTGANEKLFF.

The J gene is TRBJ2-7, the V gene TRBV4-2; D is perhaps TRBD1 or TRBD2 (5 bases each). V lost 4 bases and J lost 0, with 16 bases in between. Per germline, CDR1 LGHNA and CDR2 YNFKEQ. This CDR3 spans 16 amino acids. The DNA of the CDR3 is TGTGCCAGCAGCCCCCCGGGGCAGGGTTTCTCCTACGAGCAGTACTTC. Protein product: CASSPPGQGFSYEQYF.

J is TRBJ2-7 and V is TRBV5-5; 10 bases are a match to TRBD2. This CDR3 contains 14 residues. J was trimmed by 2 bases and V by 3 bases; bases with no gene match: 2. CDR1 and CDR2 from the germline V gene are SGHKS and YYEKEE (reference sequence). CDR3 sequence: CASSWTSGTYEQYF. Written as DNA, the CDR3 is TGTGCCAGCAGCTGGACTAGCGGAACCTACGAGCAGTACTTC.

CDR3 DNA sequence: TGTGCCAGCAGCCAAGAGGGAGGAAGTACTAGGTATGGCTACACCTTC. It codes for CASSQEGGSTRYGYTF. The V call is TRBV4-2, the J call TRBJ1-2; D unresolved. The germline V gene encodes CDR1 LGHNA and CDR2 YNFKEQ. The CDR3 covers 16 residues. The ends were cut back, 0 bases at V and 5 bases at J, with 16 bases in the middle.

The CDR3 DNA reads TGCGCCAGCAGCCCTACGGGACCCCTCTATGGCTACACCTTC. Its protein product is CASSPTGPLYGYTF. This chain connects TRBV5-1 to TRBJ1-2; TRBD1 might be the D (5 bases). The CDR3 loop spans 14 amino acids. Germline CDR1 is SGHRS and CDR2 is YFSETQ. The V and J ends lost 4 bases and 4 bases respectively, with 14 bases between them.

This chain links TRBV6-1 with TRBJ1-5; D is unresolved. The CDR3 loop spans 13 amino acids. Germline V gene lookup returns CDR1 MNHNS and CDR2 SASEGT. Deletions cut 5 bases from V and 0 bases from J, with 5 bases between. The DNA of the CDR3 is TGTGCCAGCAGTCCGGTTAGCAATCAGCCCCAGCATTTT. It yields the protein CASSPVSNQPQHF.

This clone was detected a few times. The chain recombines TRBV12-5 with TRBJ1-2, with a tentative D call TRBD1 (5 bases). The ends were cut back, 6 bases at V and 3 bases at J, with 11 bases in the middle. Germline V gives CDR1 LGHNT, CDR2 FRNRAP. The length of the CDR3 is 13 residues. Written as DNA, the CDR3 is TGTGCTAGTGGAAAGGGGATGGACTATGGCTACACCTTC. Its translation is CASGKGMDYGYTF.

This clone was observed a few times. The chain joins TRBV7-2 to TRBJ1-2; D unresolved. This CDR3 is built from 15 residues. V was shortened by 1 base and J by 3 bases, with 12 bases between the two germline ends. Germline CDR1 and CDR2: SGHTA and FQGNSA. The CDR3 DNA is TGTGCCAGCAGCTTAGGGGGAATTCGGGACTATGGCTACACCTTC. Protein sequence: CASSLGGIRDYGYTF.

The chain uses TRBV15 and TRBJ1-5; 9 bases map to TRBD1. In germline, CDR1 is LNHNV, CDR2 YYDKDF (reference sequence). This CDR3 is built from 15 residues. The V gene end was trimmed by 8 bases and the J gene end by 6 bases; junction bases not matched to a gene: 11. In DNA, the CDR3 is TGTGCCACCGCTAACACGGGACAGGGTCCTCAGCCCCAGCATTTT. Protein sequence: CATANTGQGPQPQHF.

The chain recombines TRBV27 with TRBJ2-7, with TRBD2 identical over 8 bases. This CDR3 has 15 amino acids. CDR1 and CDR2 (germline): MNHEY, SMNVEV (reference sequence). Trimming cost V 6 bases and J 1 base; bases outside gene matches: 8. CDR3 sequence reads: CASSLGLASSYEQYF. The CDR3 region has the DNA TGTGCCAGCAGCTTAGGACTAGCTTCTTCCTACGAGCAGTACTTC.

The chain recombines TRBV19 with TRBJ1-5; 7 nucleotides align to TRBD1. The V segment lost 0 bases and the J segment 7 bases; nucleotides outside the gene matches: 9. In germline, CDR1 is LNHDA, CDR2 SQIVND (reference sequence). The CDR3 runs to 16 residues. Here the CDR3 reads CASSIDARQGGQPQHF. In nucleotides, the CDR3 is TGTGCCAGTAGTATAGACGCTCGACAGGGAGGCCAGCCCCAGCATTTT. Filled out from reference TRBV19 and TRBJ1-5, the complete variable domain reads DGGITQSPKYLFRKEGQNVTLSCEQNLNHDAMYWYRQDPGQGLRLIYYSQIVNDFQKGDIAEGYSVSREKKESFPLTVTSAQKNPTAFYLCASSIDARQGGQPQHFGDGTRLSIL.

The chain joins TRBV6-6 to TRBJ2-5; 11 nucleotides agree with TRBD2. V shed 5 bases, J shed 4 bases, and the junction held 6 bases outside the gene matches. The CDR3 consists of 15 residues. Germline V lookup: CDR1 MNHNY, CDR2 SVGAGI (reference sequence). The CDR3 spells CASSGTSGAGETQYF. In nucleotides, the CDR3 is TGTGCCAGCAGTGGGACTAGCGGAGCTGGAGAGACCCAGTACTTC.

This clone is medium-sized in the sample. This chain links TRBV6-1 with TRBJ1-5, with 7 bases fitting TRBD1. V lost 4 bases and J lost 1; bases outside the gene matches: 4. The germline V gene has CDR1 MNHNS and CDR2 SASEGT. The CDR3 extends over 15 amino acids. The CDR3 spells CASSGGQISNQPQHF. In DNA, the CDR3 is TGTGCCAGCAGTGGGGGACAGATCAGCAATCAGCCCCAGCATTTT.

V gene TRBV7-2 combines with J gene TRBJ2-7; D gene unclear. CDR3 length: 14 residues. V dropped 3 bases and J dropped 0 bases, with 9 bases sitting between them. CDR1 is SGHTA and CDR2 is FQGNSA in the germline V gene. DNA of the CDR3: TGTGCCAGCAGCTTTCGAGACTTCTCCTACGAGCAGTACTTC. Translated, it gives CASSFRDFSYEQYF.

This chain joins TRBV18 and TRBJ1-4; 8 bases agree with TRBD1. V lost 4 bases, J lost 8 bases, and 6 bases stayed unmatched. This CDR3 has 14 amino acids. Germline V gene lookup returns CDR1 KGHSH and CDR2 LQKENI. The CDR3 sequence is CASSQDRVEEKLFF. DNA of the CDR3: TGTGCCAGCTCACAGGACAGGGTTGAGGAAAAACTGTTTTTT.

This sequence joins TRBV11-2 and TRBJ2-3; D call uncertain. Trimming left V 6 bases short and J 4 bases short, with 5 bases between. The germline V gene encodes CDR1 SGHAT and CDR2 FQNNGV. The CDR3 has 11 residues. The chain's CDR3 is CASRRADTQYF. The CDR3 DNA sequence: TGTGCCAGCAGGAGAGCAGATACGCAGTATTTT.

The genes are TRBV10-3 and TRBJ2-3; D possibly corresponds to TRBD1 (5 bases). The CDR3 totals 15 residues. In germline, CDR1 is ENHRY, CDR2 SYGVKD. V shed 4 bases and J shed 5 bases, with 16 bases lying between them. CDR3 loop: CAISAGRAYEDTQYF. DNA for the CDR3: TGTGCCATCAGTGCTGGCAGGGCCTACGAAGATACGCAGTATTTT.

The gene calls are TRBV2 and TRBJ2-7; 7 bases map to TRBD1. The V gene's germline CDR1 is SNHLY and CDR2 FYNNEI. The CDR3 length is 17 residues. Trimming cost V 1 base and J 2 bases; bases outside gene matches: 11. The CDR3 protein is CASSEEGGAYLAYEQYF. CDR3 DNA sequence: TGTGCCAGCAGTGAAGAAGGGGGCGCGTATTTGGCCTACGAGCAGTACTTC.

This sequence joins TRBV19 and TRBJ2-6, with D tentatively TRBD2 (6 bases). The length of the CDR3 is 19 residues. Germline lookup yields CDR1 LNHDA and CDR2 SQIVND (reference sequence). Trimming stripped 3 bases from V and 0 bases from J, with 18 bases between. The CDR3 is CASSIFGDSGFSGANVLTF. In DNA, the CDR3 is TGTGCCAGTAGTATTTTTGGGGATAGCGGCTTCTCTGGGGCCAACGTCCTGACTTTC.

This chain links TRBV5-1 with TRBJ2-7; TRBD1 is a possible D gene (6 bases). The CDR3 spans 13 residues. V lost 2 bases, J lost 5 bases, and 11 bases lay in between. Germline-derived CDR1 and CDR2 are SGHRS and YFSETQ. The CDR3: CASSFTDSDEQYF. CDR3 in DNA: TGCGCCAGCAGCTTTACGGACAGCGACGAGCAGTACTTC.

This clone has just a few counts. The chain employs TRBV27 and TRBJ1-1; possibly TRBD1 for D (5 bases). V was trimmed by 1 base and J by 2 bases, leaving 8 bases between them. Germline values: CDR1 MNHEY, CDR2 SMNVEV (reference sequence). The CDR3 is made up of 14 amino acids. CDR3: CASSLLGQNTEAFF. CDR3 in DNA: TGTGCCAGCAGTTTATTAGGACAAAACACTGAAGCTTTCTTT.

The table lists this clone with a few counts. The rearrangement links TRBV5-5 to TRBJ1-6, with D hard to call. Trimming took 8 bases from V and 9 from J, leaving 18 bases between them. Germline values: CDR1 SGHKS, CDR2 YYEKEE (reference sequence). This CDR3 comprises 14 residues. CDR3 DNA: TGTGCCAGTGATCCGGGATTCGGTGGTTCACCCCTCCACTTT. Translated: CASDPGFGGSPLHF.